A single sample is the source of the 18 T cell receptor beta chains below, sequenced in a study of T cell repertoires in cytomegalovirus infection. TCRdb re-called the reads through MiXCR, storing one row per CDR3 protein. The sample contains hundreds of thousands of distinct CDR3 sequences, approximately 32% of which appear only once. Their antigens remain unidentified. This material consisted of cultured CD8+ T cells from PBMCs, taken from culture after CMV antigen stimulation. These receptors all come from a human donor in good health (CMV status not recorded). Some clones in this sample may be carry-over from other donors' samples.

This clonotype has only a few counts. This chain uses TRBV4-1 with TRBJ1-2; TRBD1 is a possible D gene (6 bases). The germline V gene has CDR1 MGHRA and CDR2 YSYEKL. The V end lost 4 bases, the J end lost 2 bases, and 17 bases lay between the germline ends. This CDR3 has 16 amino acids. The CDR3 sequence is CASSPREGDVNYGYTF. For the CDR3, the DNA is TGCGCCAGCAGCCCCCGGGAGGGGGACGTCAACTATGGCTACACCTTC.

The genes are TRBV5-1 and TRBJ2-1, with 8 bases lining up with TRBD1. V lost 7 bases and J lost 2; bases outside the gene matches: 5. Germline V gene sequence: CDR1 SGHRS, CDR2 YFSETQ. The CDR3 sequence is 14 residues long. This chain's CDR3 is CASCRDRTYNEQFF. Written as DNA, the CDR3 is TGCGCCAGCTGCCGGGACAGGACCTACAATGAGCAGTTCTTC.

The V and J genes are TRBV19 and TRBJ1-2; D might be TRBD1 (5 bases). V was trimmed by 10 bases and J by 0 bases, leaving 21 bases between them. Germline V gene lookup returns CDR1 LNHDA and CDR2 SQIVND (reference sequence). CDR3 size: 16 residues. CDR3 amino acids: CATTTVKGTTNYGYTF. CDR3 nucleotide sequence: TGTGCCACGACGACCGTAAAGGGGACTACTAACTATGGCTACACCTTC.

The chain employs TRBV19 and TRBJ2-7; D gene unclear. V was clipped by 2 bases and J by 3 bases, with 8 bases between them. Per germline, CDR1 LNHDA and CDR2 SQIVND (reference sequence). The CDR3 sequence is 13 residues long. The CDR3 DNA follows: TGTGCCAGTAGTATATTGGGCCACTACGAGCAGTACTTC. Its protein is CASSILGHYEQYF.

This clonotype has more than one count but fewer than ten. The V call is TRBV7-6, the J call TRBJ1-2, with 8 positions matching TRBD1. CDR1 is SGHVS, CDR2 FNYEAQ, per germline. The CDR3 loop spans 13 amino acids. V dropped 4 bases and J dropped 7; count of bases not matched to a gene: 5. Here the CDR3 DNA reads TGTGCCAGCAGCTCGGACAGGGCTAGTGGCTACACCTTC. Translation gives CASSSDRASGYTF.

This clonotype was recorded at least ten times. The CDR3 region is CASSYGQISGANVLTF. CDR3 in DNA: TGTGCCAGCAGTTACGGCCAGATCTCTGGGGCCAACGTCCTGACTTTC. The chain uses TRBV6-6 and TRBJ2-6; D not certain. Between the trimmed V and J ends, which lost 2 bases and 0 bases, there was a span of 8 bases. The CDR3 consists of 16 residues. CDR1 MNHNY and CDR2 SVGAGI come from the germline V gene (reference sequence).

V and J are TRBV9 and TRBJ1-1; D not certain. The germline V gene has CDR1 SGDLS and CDR2 YYNGEE. The CDR3 has 13 amino acids. Trimming removed 0 bases from V and 3 bases from J, with 6 bases in between. The CDR3 DNA is TGTGCCAGCAGCGTAGGCACCTACACTGAAGCTTTCTTT. It codes for CASSVGTYTEAFF. Drawing the rest from reference TRBV9 and TRBJ1-1, the complete variable domain is DSGVTQTPKHLITATGQRVTLRCSPRSGDLSVYWYQQSLDQGLQFLIQYYNGEERAKGNILERFSAQQFPDLHSELNLSSLELGDSALYFCASSVGTYTEAFFGQGTRLTVV.

This sequence joins TRBV29-1 and TRBJ2-5, with TRBD2 matching 7 bases. CDR3 length: 15 residues. The J segment lost 1 base and the V segment lost 3 bases, leaving 8 bases of the junction unmatched. CDR1 is SQVTM and CDR2 is ANQGSEA in the germline V gene. CDR3 sequence reads: CSVETGGGSQETQYF. The CDR3 region has the DNA TGCAGCGTTGAGACTGGCGGGGGTTCCCAAGAGACCCAGTACTTC.

In this sample, this clonotype turned up many times. The chain links TRBV7-9 to TRBJ2-1; the D gene is possibly TRBD2 (7 bases). V gave up 3 bases and J gave up 3 bases, with 9 bases separating them. Germline V gene sequence: CDR1 SEHNR, CDR2 FQNEAQ (reference sequence). The CDR3 is 14 amino acids. The DNA of the CDR3 is TGTGCCAGCAGCTTGGGGGGGCACTACAATGAGCAGTTCTTC. Protein sequence: CASSLGGHYNEQFF.

J is TRBJ2-1 and V is TRBV27; 9 positions match TRBD2. The CDR3 sequence is 16 residues long. V gave up 1 base and J gave up 8 bases; unmatched junction bases: 9. Germline V CDR1 and CDR2: MNHEY, SMNVEV (reference sequence). CDR3 DNA: TGTGCCAGCAGTTTATACCGACTAGCGGTGTCCGATGAGCAGTTCTTC. It specifies CASSLYRLAVSDEQFF.

This clonotype was detected a few times. This rearrangement joins TRBV19 to TRBJ1-5; tentative D call: TRBD1 (6 bases). Trimming removed 5 bases from V and 4 bases from J, with 12 bases in between. This CDR3 comprises 14 residues. Germline V CDR1 and CDR2: LNHDA, SQIVND (reference sequence). CDR3 sequence (DNA): TGTGCCAGTAGTCGGACAGTATTGAATCAGCCCCAGCATTTT. Its translation is CASSRTVLNQPQHF. Looking up the rest from reference TRBV19 and TRBJ1-5 gives the full variable domain: DGGITQSPKYLFRKEGQNVTLSCEQNLNHDAMYWYRQDPGQGLRLIYYSQIVNDFQKGDIAEGYSVSREKKESFPLTVTSAQKNPTAFYLCASSRTVLNQPQHFGDGTRLSIL.

This clonotype showed up many times. The chain uses TRBV12-3 or TRBV12-4 and TRBJ2-7; TRBD2 is a possible D gene (5 bases). The CDR3 length is 13 residues. V gave up 6 bases and J gave up 2 bases, with 11 bases separating them. CDR3 sequence: CASSFDGTYEQYF. CDR3 nucleotides: TGTGCCAGCAGCTTTGACGGGACCTACGAGCAGTACTTC.

This chain uses TRBV10-2 with TRBJ2-7; D is unclear. Per the germline V gene, CDR1 is WSHSY and CDR2 is SAAADI. This CDR3 comprises 12 residues. V was clipped by 1 base and J by 4 bases, with 5 bases between them. CDR3 sequence: CASSEWFYEQYV. CDR3 in DNA: TGCGCCAGCAGTGAGTGGTTTTACGAGCAGTACGTC.

This clonotype was seen ten or more times. The genes are TRBV7-9 and TRBJ2-5, with D possibly matching TRBD2 (6 bases). The CDR3 is made up of 15 amino acids. In germline, CDR1 is SEHNR, CDR2 FQNEAQ (reference sequence). V lost 2 bases, J lost 2 bases, and 12 bases lay in between. In DNA, the CDR3 is TGTGCCAGCAGCTTATTGTCCAGCGGGCAAGAGACCCAGTACTTC. Translation: CASSLLSSGQETQYF. Complete variable domain (other parts from reference TRBV7-9 and TRBJ2-5): DTGVSQNPRHKITKRGQNVTFRCDPISEHNRLYWYRQTLGQGPEFLTYFQNEAQLEKSRLLSDRFSAERPKGSFSTLEIQRTEQGDSAMYLCASSLLSSGQETQYFGPGTRLLVL.

This chain connects TRBV28 to TRBJ2-2; tentatively, D is TRBD1 (6 bases). CDR1 is MDHEN, CDR2 SYDVKM, per germline. Trimming stripped 5 bases from V and 1 base from J, with 17 bases between. There are 17 residues in the CDR3. The CDR3 DNA is TGTGCCAGCAGTCCTACTGCCTACAGGGAGAACACCGGGGAGCTGTTTTTT. This codes for CASSPTAYRENTGELFF. The entire variable domain, with the rest obtained from reference TRBV28 and TRBJ2-2, is as follows: DVKVTQSSRYLVKRTGEKVFLECVQDMDHENMFWYRQDPGLGLRLIYFSYDVKMKEKGDIPEGYSVSREKKERFSLILESASTNQTSMYLCASSPTAYRENTGELFFGEGSRLTVL.

This clonotype showed up just a few times. The CDR3 DNA is TGTGCCAGCAGCGTAGTGAGGAACAAGCAAGCGGACACTGAAGCTTTCTTT. Its translation: CASSVVRNKQADTEAFF. The chain links TRBV9 to TRBJ1-1; D remains ambiguous. Germline V gene sequence: CDR1 SGDLS, CDR2 YYNGEE. The CDR3 is 17 residues long. With 0 bases removed from V and 3 bases from J, the gap between germline ends came to 18 bases.

The chain combines TRBV18 with TRBJ2-7; 12 bases line up with TRBD2. The CDR3 extends over 20 amino acids. The germline V gene has CDR1 KGHSH and CDR2 LQKENI. Trimming at V came to 2 bases and at J to 3 bases, leaving 17 bases not matched to a gene. CDR3 protein: CASSPWKGLAGWRVGYEQYF. As DNA, the CDR3 is TGTGCCAGCTCACCATGGAAGGGACTAGCGGGTTGGCGTGTTGGCTACGAGCAGTACTTC.

The rearrangement uses TRBV4-3 and TRBJ2-1; D not resolved. This CDR3 spans 15 amino acids. Germline-derived CDR1 and CDR2 are LGHNA and YSLEER. Trimming took 1 base from V and 4 from J, leaving 11 bases between them. CDR3 coding DNA: TGCGCCAGCAGCCAAGGGTCTATAAGTTACAATGAGCAGTTCTTC. Amino acid sequence: CASSQGSISYNEQFF.